This entry is about one T cell receptor beta chain. The protocol was immunoSEQ multiplex PCR, while the TCRdb copy is restricted to in-frame clones and leaves out a portion. This sample has some 200,000 clones; 86% occur once, and the top ten carry more than 5.5%. The record originates from a study of cytomegalovirus exposure and HLA in healthy donors. The receptor's source is a man younger than 45 in good health and CMV-seropositive. Sequencing input: PBMCs.

The CDR3 nucleotides read TGTGCCAGTAGTTGGACTAGCGGGAGTGTCGATACGCAGTATTTT. This translates into CASSWTSGSVDTQYF. This rearrangement joins TRBV19 to TRBJ2-3, with 13 bases fitting TRBD2. The V gene's germline CDR1 is LNHDA and CDR2 SQIVND (reference sequence). V dropped 5 bases and J dropped 6; count of bases not matched to a gene: 5. The CDR3 has 15 amino acids.